Below, 16 T cell receptor beta chains from the same sample are listed, as sequenced in a study of CD8 T cells in ankylosing spondylitis (TCRdb year 2017). The library relied on 5' RACE. TCRdb lists the instrument as Illumina HiSeq 2500. The public reads were run again by TCRdb, first through fastp at Q25 and then through MiXCR, and only productive beta chains were kept. Rows are combined by CDR3 protein, so each entry shows the most common genes and DNA. Here the sample has 100,000 to 150,000 distinct CDR3 sequences; over 7% occur a single time. Together, the top ten hold 2.5% to 4% of the sample. Sequenced sample: blood, either unsorted or a sorted T cell fraction (not recorded which). The source is a male donor with ankylosing spondylitis or in good health (not recorded which).

This clonotype was observed many times. CDR3 amino acids: CASSSPGSLGGYTF. The CDR3 DNA reads TGCGCCAGCAGCTCACCAGGATCCTTAGGGGGCTACACCTTC. The chain is built from TRBV5-1 and TRBJ1-2; D call uncertain. CDR1 is SGHRS, CDR2 YFSETQ, per germline. The CDR3 is made up of 14 amino acids. The V gene lost 3 bases and the J gene lost 8 bases, with 17 bases spanning the gap.

The chain is built from TRBV7-2 and TRBJ2-5; 9 bases are shared with TRBD1. The trim removed 3 bases at V and 4 bases at J, leaving 6 bases unmatched. Germline CDR1 reads SGHTA; CDR2 reads FQGNSA. The CDR3 is 15 amino acids. CDR3 loop: CASSLDRGFGETQYF. The CDR3 region has the DNA TGTGCCAGCAGCTTGGACAGGGGATTTGGAGAGACCCAGTACTTC. Full variable domain (outside the CDR3, taken from reference TRBV7-2 and TRBJ2-5): GAGVSQSPSNKVTEKGKDVELRCDPISGHTALYWYRQSLGQGLEFLIYFQGNSAPDKSGLPSDRFSAERTGGSVSTLTIQRTQQEDSAVYLCASSLDRGFGETQYFGPGTRLLVL.

In its sample, this clonotype was seen many times. The genes are TRBV11-2 and TRBJ2-3; D call uncertain. This CDR3 has 14 residues. Germline V gene sequence: CDR1 SGHAT, CDR2 FQNNGV. V was trimmed by 2 bases and J by 5 bases, leaving 11 bases between them. CDR3 sequence reads: CASSLLGGGDTQYF. Here the CDR3 DNA reads TGTGCCAGCAGCTTATTGGGTGGCGGAGATACGCAGTATTTT.

With respect to this clonotype: This may stem from a read error, because a much larger clone lies one nucleotide away. The CDR3 spells CASSHDWTGLDTQYF. The CDR3 DNA reads as TGCGCCAGCAGCCATGATTGGACAGGGCTAGATACGCAGTATTTT. V usage is TRBV4-1 and J usage is TRBJ2-3, with TRBD1 matching 8 bases. Germline assignment: CDR1 MGHRA and CDR2 YSYEKL. V gave up 3 bases and J gave up 5 bases; unmatched junction bases: 7. The length of the CDR3 is 15 residues.

A few counts support this clonotype. V usage is TRBV12-3 or TRBV12-4 and J usage is TRBJ1-1; possible D gene TRBD1, 5 bases. Trimming shortened V by 5 bases and J by 0 bases, and 7 bases separated the two germline ends. The CDR3 spans 13 residues. CDR3 in amino acids: CASSMTVNTEAFF. DNA for the CDR3: TGTGCCAGCAGTATGACAGTGAACACTGAAGCTTTCTTT.

In this sample, this clonotype turned up a few times. The rearrangement uses TRBV18 and TRBJ2-7; weak D call: TRBD1 (6 bases). CDR1 and CDR2 from the germline V gene are KGHSH and LQKENI. Trimming cost V 1 base and J 0 bases, with 13 bases left between them. This CDR3 is 16 amino acids long. CDR3 in amino acids: CASSPRESGASYEQYF. In DNA form, the CDR3 reads TGTGCCAGCTCACCACGAGAGTCAGGGGCCTCCTACGAGCAGTACTTC.

The sample holds many counts of this clonotype. The CDR3 nucleotides read TGTGCCAGCAGTTTCGGGACAGGAAACACCATATATTTT. Encoded protein: CASSFGTGNTIYF. This chain connects TRBV28 to TRBJ1-3; D is perhaps TRBD1 (6 bases). The germline CDR1 and CDR2 sequences are MDHEN and SYDVKM. V lost 3 bases, J lost 4 bases, and 7 bases lay in between. This CDR3 is 13 amino acids long.

This clonotype was observed a handful of times. The V and J genes are TRBV11-2 and TRBJ2-3, with D tentatively TRBD1 (5 bases). The germline V gene encodes CDR1 SGHAT and CDR2 FQNNGV. The V end lost 0 bases, the J end lost 1 base, and 11 bases lay between the germline ends. There are 16 residues in the CDR3. The CDR3 DNA reads TGTGCCAGCAGCTTAGACGGGCGGACACGCACAGATACGCAGTATTTT. Its translation is CASSLDGRTRTDTQYF.

The V gene is TRBV15, the J gene TRBJ2-7, with TRBD1 as a possible D gene (5 bases). V shed 1 base and J shed 2 bases, with 12 bases lying between them. The CDR3 is made up of 15 amino acids. CDR1 is LNHNV and CDR2 is YYDKDF in the germline V gene (reference sequence). The CDR3 nucleotides read TGTGCCACCAGCAGAGTTGTATTGGGGCCCTACGAGCAGTACTTC. Translated: CATSRVVLGPYEQYF. Together with reference TRBV15 and TRBJ2-7, the CDR3 gives the full variable domain: DAMVIQNPRYQVTQFGKPVTLSCSQTLNHNVMYWYQQKSSQAPKLLFHYYDKDFNNEADTPDNFQSRRPNTSFCFLDIRSPGLGDTAMYLCATSRVVLGPYEQYFGPGTRLTVT.

This clonotype was seen ten or more times. DNA for the CDR3: TGTGCCAGCACCCTTGGAGTCGCAGGGGGCAACACCGGGGAGCTGTTTTTT. Translated, it gives CASTLGVAGGNTGELFF. The rearrangement uses TRBV12-3 or TRBV12-4 and TRBJ2-2; 8 nucleotides align to TRBD1. This CDR3 is built from 17 residues. With V trimmed by 7 bases and J by 2 bases, 12 bases remained unmatched.

This clonotype occurred many times. The rearrangement uses TRBV7-2 and TRBJ2-7, with D tentatively TRBD2 (5 bases). Germline values: CDR1 SGHTA, CDR2 FQGNSA. The V end was cut by 7 bases, the J end by 0 bases, with 13 bases between. The CDR3 totals 14 residues. The CDR3 DNA is TGTGCCAGCATCTCCCGGGGTCCCTCCTACGAGCAGTACTTC. Translation: CASISRGPSYEQYF. Full variable domain (outside the CDR3, taken from reference TRBV7-2 and TRBJ2-7): GAGVSQSPSNKVTEKGKDVELRCDPISGHTALYWYRQSLGQGLEFLIYFQGNSAPDKSGLPSDRFSAERTGGSVSTLTIQRTQQEDSAVYLCASISRGPSYEQYFGPGTRLTVT.

This clonotype was counted at least ten times. The CDR3 sequence is CASSSGALSRETQYF. The CDR3 DNA reads as TGTGCCAGCAGTTCCGGGGCATTAAGTAGGGAGACCCAGTACTTC. The rearrangement joins TRBV12-3 or TRBV12-4 to TRBJ2-5; perhaps D is TRBD1 or TRBD2 (5 bases each). There are 15 residues in the CDR3. V was pared by 4 bases and J by 5 bases, with 17 bases between.

There are a few counts of this clonotype. The V and J genes are TRBV12-3 or TRBV12-4 and TRBJ2-7, with a tentative D call TRBD2 (5 bases). V was pared by 8 bases and J by 4 bases, with 9 bases between. The CDR3 has 11 amino acids. The CDR3 bases are TGTGCCAGCGGGGAGCGGTACGAGCAGTACTTC. Its translation: CASGERYEQYF.

To note about this clonotype: A junction end diverges from the germline sequence, so it may reflect a read error. The V call is TRBV20-1, the J call TRBJ2-1; no clear D gene. This CDR3 is built from 16 residues. Germline V gene data show CDR1 as DFQATT and CDR2 as SNEGSKA (reference sequence). CDR3 region: CCARDHGESSYNEQFF. Written as DNA, the CDR3 is TGCTGTGCTAGAGATCATGGCGAAAGCTCCTACAATGAGCAGTTCTTC.

This clonotype was seen ten or more times. The rearrangement joins TRBV29-1 to TRBJ1-4; a weak D match, TRBD1 (5 bases). The germline V gene has CDR1 SQVTM and CDR2 ANQGSEA. V dropped 6 bases and J dropped 5 bases, with 13 bases sitting between them. This CDR3 is built from 13 residues. In DNA form, the CDR3 reads TGCAGCGTGTCTGGGACGCCAAATGAAAAACTGTTTTTT. This sequence encodes CSVSGTPNEKLFF.

This clonotype was counted at least ten times. One end of the junction varies from germline; a read error may be responsible. The gene calls are TRBV7-9 and TRBJ2-5; D ambiguous. The CDR3 contains 12 residues. Germline CDR1 SEHNR, CDR2 FQNEAQ (reference sequence). CDR3 region: CASSLVGETQYF. The DNA for the CDR3 is TGTGCCAGCAGTTTAGTAGGAGAGACCCAGTACTTC.